This T cell receptor beta chain was sequenced in a study of cytomegalovirus exposure and HLA in healthy donors. Use of 60 Vbeta and 13 Jbeta primers characterized the PCR. Repertoires were generated with immunoSEQ multiplex PCR, while TCRdb's copy carries only in-frame clones and drops some. The table has some 150,000 clones, more than 70% seen once; the top ten hold around 4.4%. Study results and limitations: The majority of CMV-associated TCR beta chains were reported as apparently HLA-restricted in a later analysis. Later analysis found that TCR beta chains associated with HLA were more clonally expanded than other, equally common chains. It was in a later analysis that TCR association rates were seen to vary by HLA locus, highest for DRB1 and lowest for HLA-C.

This clone has just one count. Antigen: not known. Sequenced sample: PBMCs. The TCR originated in a woman in her 50s in good health and CMV-seropositive.

For the CDR3, the DNA is TGTGCCAGCAGATCCTTTAAGTCGGGCAATCAGCCCCAGCATTTT. Its protein is CASRSFKSGNQPQHF. The chain uses TRBV27 and TRBJ1-5; D call uncertain. V gave up 6 bases and J gave up 2 bases, with 14 bases separating them. CDR1 is MNHEY and CDR2 is SMNVEV in the germline V gene (reference sequence). The CDR3 contains 15 residues.